This TCR beta chain was sequenced during a study of T-cell reconstitution after alpha-beta-depleted transplantation in children. The CDR3 totals 14 residues. The V and J ends lost 5 bases and 4 bases, in that order; junction bases with no gene match: 5. This clonotype was detected only a few times. Preparing the TCRbeta library involved the use of unique molecular identifiers. Each CDR3 protein gets one entry after TCRdb re-called the PCR reads with MiXCR. Of about 610,000 distinct CDR3 sequences listed, approximately 10% were seen once; the top ten hold approximately 4.1%. This TCR was sampled from a human donor who donated a stem cell graft to a child with acute myeloid leukemia. J is TRBJ2-5 and V is TRBV12-3 or TRBV12-4; 9 nucleotides align to TRBD2. Source: PBMCs from the stem cell graft donor, taken from the stem cell graft. CDR3 in amino acids: CASSLGGRGETQYF. CDR3 nucleotide sequence: TGTGCCAGCAGTCTGGGCGGGAGGGGAGAGACCCAGTACTTC.